This is a list of T cell receptor beta chains from one sample in a study of cytomegalovirus exposure and HLA in healthy donors. The table came from immunoSEQ multiplex PCR; TCRdb's copy has only in-frame clones and leaves some out. This sample yields approximately 160,000 clones, of which roughly 80% are seen a single time; just under 5% belongs to the top ten. Material for sequencing was PBMCs. These receptors were collected from a male donor in good health and CMV-seronegative. Both conserved end residues are part of each CDR3. The D gene is left open where the match is weak. Clone sizes are given selectively: once, few, many, or a class where the clone is expanded.

J: TRBJ2-1
V: TRBV29-1
size: .
D: TRBD2
CDR3: CSVPGVAGGLSYNEQFF
DNA: TGCAGCGTCCCGGGGGTAGCGGGGGGCCTCTCCTACAATGAGCAGTTCTTC

J: TRBJ2-1
V: TRBV19
size: .
D: .
CDR3: CASSILAGAQREQFF
DNA: TGTGCCAGTAGTATTCTGGCAGGGGCACAACGTGAGCAGTTCTTC

J: TRBJ1-2
V: TRBV6-4
size: .
D: TRBD1
CDR3: CASSEGTGVGYTF
DNA: TGTGCCAGCAGTGAGGGGACAGGGGTTGGCTACACCTTC

J: TRBJ2-1
V: TRBV18
size: few
D: TRBD2
CDR3: CASSPPSGGAYNEQFF
DNA: TGTGCCAGCTCACCACCTAGCGGGGGGGCTTACAATGAGCAGTTCTTC

J: TRBJ2-5
V: TRBV7-9
size: few
D: .
CDR3: CASSSGETQYF
DNA: TGTGCCAGCAGCAGCGGGGAGACCCAGTACTTC

J: TRBJ1-4
V: TRBV19
size: .
D: TRBD1
CDR3: CASSARDSPLATNEKLFF
DNA: TGTGCCAGTAGTGCCCGGGACAGTCCCCTTGCAACTAATGAAAAACTGTTTTTT

J: TRBJ1-5
V: TRBV2
size: .
D: .
CDR3: CASKDMYSNQPQHF
DNA: TGTGCCAGCAAGGACATGTATAGCAATCAGCCCCAGCATTTT

J: TRBJ2-3
V: TRBV5-6
size: .
D: TRBD2
CDR3: CASSSSSGVVDTQYF
DNA: TGTGCCAGCAGCTCCTCTAGCGGGGTGGTAGATACGCAGTATTTT

J: TRBJ2-3
V: TRBV6-1
size: .
D: TRBD2
CDR3: CASSDSAGGLADTQYF
DNA: TGTGCCAGCAGTGATTCAGCGGGGGGGCTTGCAGATACGCAGTATTTT

J: TRBJ1-2
V: TRBV7-2
size: .
D: .
CDR3: CASSFNVQRGYTF
DNA: TGTGCCAGCAGCTTTAACGTCCAGCGGGGCTACACCTTC

J: TRBJ1-1
V: TRBV19
size: .
D: .
CDR3: CASTREKCSVYF
DNA: TGTGCCAGTACCCGCGAGAAGTGCTCGGTCTACTTT